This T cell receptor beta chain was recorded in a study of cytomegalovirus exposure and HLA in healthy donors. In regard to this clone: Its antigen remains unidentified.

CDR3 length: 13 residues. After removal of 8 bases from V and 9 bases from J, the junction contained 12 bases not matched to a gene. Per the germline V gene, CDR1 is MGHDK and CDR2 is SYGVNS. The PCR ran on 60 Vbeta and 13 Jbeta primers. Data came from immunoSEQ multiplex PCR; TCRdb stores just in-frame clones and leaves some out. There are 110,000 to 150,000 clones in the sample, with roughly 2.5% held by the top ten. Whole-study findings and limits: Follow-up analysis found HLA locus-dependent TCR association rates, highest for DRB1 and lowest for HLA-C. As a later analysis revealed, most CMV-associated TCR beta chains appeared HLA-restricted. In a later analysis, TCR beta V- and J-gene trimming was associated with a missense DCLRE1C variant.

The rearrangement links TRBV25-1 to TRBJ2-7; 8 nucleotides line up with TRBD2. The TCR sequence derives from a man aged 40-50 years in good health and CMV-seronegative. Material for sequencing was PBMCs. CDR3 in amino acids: CASGGLDRNPQYF. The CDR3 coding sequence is TGTGCCAGCGGGGGACTAGACAGAAATCCGCAGTACTTC.